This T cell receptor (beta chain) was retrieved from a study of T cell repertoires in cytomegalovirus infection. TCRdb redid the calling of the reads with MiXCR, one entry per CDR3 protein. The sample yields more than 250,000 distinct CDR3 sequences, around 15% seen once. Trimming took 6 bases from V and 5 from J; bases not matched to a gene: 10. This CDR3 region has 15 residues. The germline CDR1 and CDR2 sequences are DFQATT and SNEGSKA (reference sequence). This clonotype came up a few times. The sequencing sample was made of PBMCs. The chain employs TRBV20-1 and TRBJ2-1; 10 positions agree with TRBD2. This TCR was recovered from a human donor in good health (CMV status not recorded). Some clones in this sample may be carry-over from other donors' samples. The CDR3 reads CSATPRTSGNNEQFF. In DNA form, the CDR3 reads TGCAGTGCCACACCGAGGACTAGCGGAAACAATGAGCAGTTCTTC.